Each of the 29 T cell receptor beta chains below was sequenced from the same sample in a study of blood T cell repertoires in COVID-19. Measured with immunoSEQ multiplex PCR; TCRdb has only the in-frame clones, and not every one. This sample has about 200,000 clones; roughly 81% occur once, and the top ten carry about 5.1%. The specimen sequenced was peripheral blood. These receptors were obtained from a woman in her 70s with active or convalescent COVID-19.

CDR3 residues: CASSQDGYSADTQYF. As DNA, the CDR3 is TGTGCCAGCAGCCAAGACGGGTATTCTGCAGATACGCAGTATTTT. V and J are TRBV3-1 (or the pseudogene TRBV3-2) and TRBJ2-3; unclear D gene. Germline V gives CDR1 LGHDT, CDR2 YNNKEL (reference sequence). V lost 0 bases, J lost 4 bases, and 11 bases lay in between. The CDR3 contains 15 residues.

This clone was seen a few times. The chain carries TRBV2 and TRBJ1-6, with D possibly matching TRBD1 (6 bases). The CDR3 contains 14 residues. CDR1 is SNHLY, CDR2 FYNNEI, per germline. Trimming took off 9 bases at V and 9 bases at J, with 18 bases between the two ends. Written as DNA, the CDR3 is TGTGCCAGTTGTCCTAGGGGAGGGGGTTCACCCCTCCACTTT. Protein product: CASCPRGGGSPLHF.

The V and J genes are TRBV16 and TRBJ2-2; possibly TRBD2 for D (6 bases). V dropped 2 bases and J dropped 4 bases, with 11 bases sitting between them. The germline V gene has CDR1 KGHSY and CDR2 FQNENV. The CDR3 has 15 amino acids. This chain's CDR3 is CASSQAGGVTGELFF. CDR3 DNA: TGTGCCAGCAGCCAAGCGGGCGGGGTCACCGGGGAGCTGTTTTTT. The full variable domain, completed using reference TRBV16 and TRBJ2-2, is GEEVAQTPKHLVRGEGQKAKLYCAPIKGHSYVFWYQQVLKNEFKFLISFQNENVFDETGMPKERFSAKCLPNSPCSLEIQATKLEDSAVYFCASSQAGGVTGELFFGEGSRLTVL.

This clone was counted only a few times. V is TRBV5-5 and J is TRBJ2-7; 8 bases agree with TRBD1. The V and J ends lost 0 bases and 4 bases, in that order; junction bases with no gene match: 9. This CDR3 has 16 amino acids. The germline gives CDR1 SGHKS, CDR2 YYEKEE (reference sequence). CDR3 residues: CASSLADTGGMYEQYF. The CDR3 nucleotides are TGTGCCAGCAGCTTGGCCGACACAGGGGGGATGTACGAGCAGTACTTC.

This clone was seen at least ten times. The chain uses TRBV7-9 and TRBJ1-2; 10 bases match TRBD1. The CDR3 covers 15 residues. Germline CDR1 SEHNR, CDR2 FQNEAQ (reference sequence). V trimming: 5 bases; J trimming: 4 bases; junction bases outside the gene matches: 7. DNA for the CDR3: TGTGCCAGCAGCCCCGGGACAGGGGCCCTCTATGGCTACACCTTC. Translation gives CASSPGTGALYGYTF.

The table lists this clone with a count of one. The gene calls are TRBV19 and TRBJ2-5; D not resolved. Trimming took 5 bases from V and 3 from J, leaving 10 bases between them. Germline values: CDR1 LNHDA, CDR2 SQIVND (reference sequence). CDR3 length: 13 residues. CDR3 sequence: CASSAHLKETQYF. In nucleotides, the CDR3 is TGTGCCAGTAGTGCTCACTTGAAAGAGACCCAGTACTTC. The entire variable domain, with the rest obtained from reference TRBV19 and TRBJ2-5, is as follows: DGGITQSPKYLFRKEGQNVTLSCEQNLNHDAMYWYRQDPGQGLRLIYYSQIVNDFQKGDIAEGYSVSREKKESFPLTVTSAQKNPTAFYLCASSAHLKETQYFGPGTRLLVL.

The chain carries TRBV6-1 and TRBJ1-1; 7 nucleotides match TRBD1. There are 14 residues in the CDR3. The germline CDR1 and CDR2 sequences are MNHNS and SASEGT. The V segment lost 1 base and the J segment 1 base; nucleotides outside the gene matches: 0. The CDR3 is CASSEGTGNTEAFF. The CDR3 bases are TGTGCCAGCAGTGAAGGGACAGGGAACACTGAAGCTTTCTTT.

This chain links TRBV28 with TRBJ1-2, with 10 bases lining up with TRBD1. CDR1 and CDR2 from the germline V gene are MDHEN and SYDVKM. Unmatched junction bases numbered 14, after V lost 4 bases and J lost 3 bases. The CDR3 consists of 18 residues. DNA for the CDR3: TGTGCCAGCAGTTCCTGGACCGGGACAGGGGAGATTGACTATGGCTACACCTTC. Its translation is CASSSWTGTGEIDYGYTF.

The rearrangement uses TRBV4-2 and TRBJ2-5; 14 nucleotides agree with TRBD2. V lost 4 bases to trimming and J lost 4 bases; unmatched junction nucleotides: 8. The CDR3 runs 17 residues. Germline lookup yields CDR1 LGHNA and CDR2 YNFKEQ. The CDR3 is CASSPAGTSGSRETQYF. CDR3 DNA sequence: TGTGCCAGCAGCCCTGCCGGGACTAGCGGGAGTCGAGAGACCCAGTACTTC.

V and J are TRBV6-6 and TRBJ1-1; D may be TRBD1 (5 bases). This CDR3 has 16 amino acids. The V gene's germline CDR1 is MNHNY and CDR2 SVGAGI (reference sequence). V shed 7 bases and J shed 0 bases, with 18 bases lying between them. CDR3 in amino acids: CASIRGEGSMNTEAFF. DNA for the CDR3: TGTGCCAGCATTAGAGGGGAGGGATCAATGAACACTGAAGCTTTCTTT.

J is TRBJ2-1 and V is TRBV19; TRBD2 matches 8 bases. Germline lookup yields CDR1 LNHDA and CDR2 SQIVND (reference sequence). The CDR3 length is 14 residues. The ends lost 5 bases at V and 6 bases at J; junction bases unmatched: 6. CDR3 sequence reads: CASSQGLAINEQFF. CDR3 DNA sequence: TGTGCCAGTAGTCAAGGACTAGCCATCAATGAGCAGTTCTTC.

This clone was seen only once. V and J are TRBV6-5 and TRBJ2-7; possibly TRBD1 for D (6 bases). The V end was cut by 6 bases, the J end by 6 bases, with 15 bases between. The V gene's germline CDR1 is MNHEY and CDR2 SVGAGI. CDR3 length: 13 residues. CDR3 loop: CASRSPGTTEQYF. DNA of the CDR3: TGTGCCAGCAGGTCACCCGGGACAACCGAGCAGTACTTC.

The chain recombines TRBV4-1 with TRBJ2-7; D may be TRBD2 (6 bases). V was cut by 5 bases and J by 1 base, with 12 bases left in between. This CDR3 has 14 amino acids. Germline CDR1 and CDR2: MGHRA and YSYEKL. CDR3 sequence (DNA): TGCGCCAGCAGCTCCCAGACTAGATCCTACGAGCAGTACTTC. It codes for CASSSQTRSYEQYF.

This clone came up a few times. The rearrangement joins TRBV7-9 to TRBJ2-7; 9 nucleotides align to TRBD1. J was trimmed by 2 bases and V by 1 base; bases with no gene match: 12. The germline V gene has CDR1 SEHNR and CDR2 FQNEAQ (reference sequence). This CDR3 spans 18 amino acids. In DNA, the CDR3 is TGTGCCAGCAGCTTAGGGGGACAGGGCGTCGGGGTACCCTACGAGCAGTACTTC. This gives the protein CASSLGGQGVGVPYEQYF. The full variable domain, rest sourced from reference TRBV7-9 and TRBJ2-7, is DTGVSQNPRHKITKRGQNVTFRCDPISEHNRLYWYRQTLGQGPEFLTYFQNEAQLEKSRLLSDRFSAERPKGSFSTLEIQRTEQGDSAMYLCASSLGGQGVGVPYEQYFGPGTRLTVT.

This clone has a count of ten or more. This rearrangement joins TRBV7-9 to TRBJ2-1; TRBD2 might be the D (5 bases). Trimming removed 5 bases from V and 7 bases from J, with 18 bases in between. Germline V lookup: CDR1 SEHNR, CDR2 FQNEAQ (reference sequence). This CDR3 has 15 residues. CDR3 DNA: TGTGCCAGCAGCCCTCGGGCTAGCAGTCGGAATGAGCAGTTCTTC. As protein: CASSPRASSRNEQFF.

The chain couples TRBV12-3 or TRBV12-4 to TRBJ2-7; 9 positions match TRBD1. The CDR3 extends over 13 amino acids. J gave up 6 bases and V 4 bases, and 4 bases lay outside the gene matches. This CDR3 reads CASSYRGQGEQYF. CDR3 bases: TGTGCCAGCAGTTACCGGGGACAGGGCGAGCAGTACTTC.

Details on this clone: Other DNA sequences from this sample encode an identical CDR3 as well. This chain connects TRBV29-1 to TRBJ2-5; perhaps TRBD1 as D (6 bases). The germline V gene has CDR1 SQVTM and CDR2 ANQGSEA. This CDR3 region has 11 residues. Trimming pared 6 bases from V and 4 bases from J, leaving 9 bases between. As DNA, the CDR3 is TGCAGCGTCAGGGGTGGAGAGACCCAGTACTTC. It specifies CSVRGGETQYF.

The V call is TRBV2, the J call TRBJ2-3, with D possibly TRBD1 on 7 matching bases. The germline V and J ends were trimmed by 6 bases and 5 bases, with 12 bases remaining between them. The CDR3 contains 13 residues. Germline V gene lookup returns CDR1 SNHLY and CDR2 FYNNEI. CDR3 coding DNA: TGTGCCAGCAGCCGGCAGGGGGGAGATACGCAGTATTTT. Protein product: CASSRQGGDTQYF.

This CDR3 is CASSLSSGNEQFF. CDR3 nucleotides: TGTGCCAGCAGTTTGTCTAGCGGGAATGAGCAGTTCTTC. The chain combines TRBV27 with TRBJ2-1, with 8 positions matching TRBD2. The V gene's germline CDR1 is MNHEY and CDR2 SMNVEV (reference sequence). The V gene end was trimmed by 3 bases and the J gene end by 7 bases; junction bases not matched to a gene: 2. The CDR3 is 13 amino acids.

This clone was detected only once. V usage is TRBV28 and J usage is TRBJ2-5, with 8 positions matching TRBD2. The germline V gene encodes CDR1 MDHEN and CDR2 SYDVKM. The CDR3 sequence is 14 residues long. CDR3: CATNLRGGQETQYF. CDR3 nucleotides: TGTGCTACCAACCTTCGGGGGGGGCAAGAGACCCAGTACTTC.

This chain links TRBV7-2 with TRBJ1-5; D gene uncertain. V was clipped by 5 bases and J by 7 bases, with 9 bases between them. CDR1 is SGHTA and CDR2 is FQGNSA in the germline V gene. CDR3 length equals 12 residues. This CDR3 reads CASSPAGQPQHF. The CDR3 DNA reads as TGTGCCAGCAGCCCCGCGGGGCAGCCCCAGCATTTT.

The chain has TRBV18 and TRBJ2-7; TRBD1 matches 8 bases. There are 14 residues in the CDR3. The germline CDR1 and CDR2 sequences are KGHSH and LQKENI. The V and J ends lost 4 bases and 6 bases, in that order; junction bases with no gene match: 8. CDR3 residues: CASSLRTGMGEQYF. CDR3 in DNA: TGTGCCAGCTCACTCCGGACAGGGATGGGCGAGCAGTACTTC. The full variable domain, rest sourced from reference TRBV18 and TRBJ2-7, is NAGVMQNPRHLVRRRGQEARLRCSPMKGHSHVYWYRQLPEEGLKFMVYLQKENIIDESGMPKERFSAEFPKEGPSILRIQQVVRGDSAAYFCASSLRTGMGEQYFGPGTRLTVT.

The chain joins TRBV2 to TRBJ1-3; D unresolved. Germline V gene lookup returns CDR1 SNHLY and CDR2 FYNNEI. V was trimmed by 8 bases and J by 1 base, leaving 12 bases between them. The CDR3 has 14 amino acids. CDR3 residues: CASSGLVSGNTIYF. CDR3 bases: TGTGCCAGCTCAGGATTGGTATCTGGAAACACCATATATTTT.

This chain uses TRBV28 with TRBJ1-5, with D possibly matching TRBD1 (5 bases). The length of the CDR3 is 15 residues. The germline gives CDR1 MDHEN, CDR2 SYDVKM. Deletions cut 5 bases from V and 3 bases from J, with 14 bases between. CDR3 DNA sequence: TGTGCCAGCAGTCCTACCTCAGGGTACAATCAGCCCCAGCATTTT. This encodes CASSPTSGYNQPQHF.

The V gene is TRBV6-5, the J gene TRBJ2-1; tentative D call: TRBD1 (5 bases). This CDR3 has 15 residues. Between the trimmed V and J ends, which lost 6 bases and 7 bases, there was a span of 19 bases. Germline CDR1 is MNHEY and CDR2 is SVGAGI. Here the CDR3 DNA reads TGTGCCAGCAGCATCCGTGACAGAGGCTTAAATGAGCAGTTCTTC. It specifies CASSIRDRGLNEQFF.

This clone was detected a few times. V and J are TRBV12-3 or TRBV12-4 and TRBJ2-5; D remains ambiguous. Trimming removed 1 base at V and 4 bases at J, with 4 bases between. CDR3 length equals 12 residues. The CDR3 loop is CASSLGLETQYF. The DNA for the CDR3 is TGTGCCAGCAGTTTAGGACTAGAGACCCAGTACTTC.

This chain links TRBV29-1 with TRBJ2-1, with 10 bases lining up with TRBD2. CDR1 is SQVTM and CDR2 is ANQGSEA in the germline V gene. The ends lost 4 bases at V and 3 bases at J; junction bases unmatched: 9. The CDR3 is 16 amino acids. CDR3 sequence reads: CSVVVLRTSGYNEQFF. The CDR3 DNA is TGCAGCGTTGTAGTCCTCCGGACTAGCGGCTACAATGAGCAGTTCTTC.

V usage is TRBV2 and J usage is TRBJ2-5, with TRBD2 identical over 11 bases. With 4 bases clipped from V and 1 base from J, the junction kept 5 bases outside the gene matches. The CDR3 totals 16 residues. The germline V gene encodes CDR1 SNHLY and CDR2 FYNNEI. This CDR3 reads CASSVTSGRLQETQYF. CDR3 nucleotide sequence: TGTGCCAGCAGTGTAACTAGCGGGAGACTCCAAGAGACCCAGTACTTC.

This clone was seen a single time. The chain links TRBV19 to TRBJ1-2; D ambiguous. Germline CDR1 LNHDA, CDR2 SQIVND (reference sequence). V lost 3 bases and J 0 bases, leaving 14 bases between the germline ends. The CDR3 contains 16 residues. The CDR3 nucleotides are TGTGCCAGTAGTATGCCACCGGGTTCAGCTAACTATGGCTACACCTTC. The encoded protein is CASSMPPGSANYGYTF.